Listed below are T cell receptor beta chains from one sample, sequenced in a study of cytomegalovirus exposure and HLA in healthy donors. TCRdb's copy holds only in-frame clones and misses some; the assay was immunoSEQ multiplex PCR. The data contain roughly 140,000 clones, about 60% of them seen just once; the ten biggest clones take up approximately 7%. Sequencing was carried out using PBMCs. The source is a woman aged 55-69 years in good health and CMV-seropositive. Both conserved end residues are part of each CDR3. D genes are given only for firm matches. Only some rows state a clone size, as once, few, many or a class for expanded clones.

J	D	size	V	CDR3	DNA
TRBJ2-1	.	.	TRBV20-1	CSPAGNEQFF	TGCAGCCCCGCGGGGAATGAGCAGTTCTTC
TRBJ2-5	.	few	TRBV5-1	CASSEGPEETQYF	TGCGCCAGCAGCGAGGGTCCAGAAGAGACCCAGTACTTC
TRBJ2-7	.	.	TRBV10-3	CAISESSSTTYEQYF	TGTGCCATCAGTGAGTCGTCCTCTACCACCTACGAGCAGTACTTC
TRBJ2-1	TRBD2	few	TRBV9	CASSVVGTSGTSSYNEQFF	TGTGCCAGCAGCGTAGTGGGGACTAGCGGAACGAGCTCCTACAATGAGCAGTTCTTC
TRBJ2-7	.	few	TRBV5-3	CARSLVGQTMSYEQYF	TGTGCCAGAAGCTTGGTTGGACAAACGATGTCCTACGAGCAGTACTTC
TRBJ1-1	.	.	TRBV5-4	CASSLEVQGTEAFF	TGTGCCAGCAGCTTGGAGGTACAGGGAACTGAAGCTTTCTTT
TRBJ2-3	.	.	TRBV7-9	CASTPQGGAGLGQYF	TGTGCCAGCACTCCCCAGGGAGGTGCGGGGCTGGGGCAGTATTTT
TRBJ1-2	.	.	TRBV15	CATSLTGSNYGYTF	TGTGCCACCAGCTTGACAGGCTCTAACTATGGCTACACCTTC
TRBJ1-2	TRBD1	.	TRBV4-3	CASSQASGGLGRGYTF	TGCGCCAGCAGCCAAGCGTCAGGGGGCCTCGGGAGGGGCTACACCTTC
TRBJ2-5	.	.	TRBV6-1	CASSERIGETQYF	TGTGCCAGCAGTGAAAGGATCGGGGAGACCCAGTACTTC
TRBJ1-3	.	.	TRBV5-6	CASSLTDSGNTIYF	TGTGCCAGCAGTCTTACAGACTCTGGAAACACCATATATTTT
TRBJ2-7	.	few	TRBV7-9	CASSLTSDEQYF	TGTGCCAGCAGCTTAACAAGCGACGAGCAGTACTTC
TRBJ2-5	.	few	TRBV11-3	CASSHAGETQYF	TGTGCCAGCAGCCACGCAGGGGAGACCCAGTACTTC
TRBJ2-7	.	.	TRBV5-6	CASSLGTTYEQYF	TGTGCCAGCAGCCTGGGGACAACCTACGAGCAGTACTTC
TRBJ1-5	TRBD1	.	TRBV9	CASSVSSGTGSYSNQPQHF	TGTGCCAGCAGCGTGAGCTCCGGGACAGGGTCTTATAGCAATCAGCCCCAGCATTTT
TRBJ1-1	.	.	TRBV6-5	CASSIRGSKVTEAFF	TGTGCCAGCAGTATCCGGGGATCGAAGGTCACTGAAGCTTTCTTT
TRBJ2-3	TRBD2	.	TRBV7-6	CASSLGTSVGTDTQYF	TGTGCCAGCAGCTTAGGTACTAGCGTCGGCACAGATACGCAGTATTTT
TRBJ2-3	TRBD2	few	TRBV7-3	CASSLTSGSKDTQYF	TGTGCCAGCAGCTTAACTAGCGGGAGTAAAGATACGCAGTATTTT
TRBJ2-1	TRBD2	once	TRBV4-3	CASSQRLAGVYEQFF	TGCGCCAGCAGCCAAAGGCTAGCGGGAGTCTATGAGCAGTTCTTC
TRBJ2-3	TRBD2	.	TRBV27	CASSRTRGTDTQYF	TGTGCCAGCAGTCGGACTAGGGGCACAGATACGCAGTATTTT
TRBJ1-2	TRBD1	.	TRBV6-1	CASSSGTATNYGYTF	TGTGCCAGCAGTTCCGGGACAGCGACTAACTATGGCTACACCTTC
TRBJ2-7	TRBD2	.	TRBV28	CASTGLADTYEQYF	TGTGCCAGCACCGGACTAGCGGACACCTACGAGCAGTACTTC
TRBJ2-7	TRBD1	few	TRBV9	CASSAGDREYEQYF	TGTGCCAGCAGCGCCGGGGACAGAGAGTACGAGCAGTACTTC
TRBJ2-6	.	.	TRBV27	CASSTIRGGANVLTF	TGTGCCAGCAGTACAATTCGGGGGGGGGCCAACGTCCTGACTTTC
TRBJ2-5	TRBD2	.	TRBV30	CAWSSSGSQETQYF	TGTGCCTGGAGTAGTAGCGGGTCCCAAGAGACCCAGTACTTC
TRBJ1-2	.	.	TRBV29-1	CSFLQGVEGYTF	TGCAGCTTCTTACAGGGTGTAGAGGGCTACACCTTC
TRBJ2-2	TRBD2	few	TRBV6-5	CASSFPGTSSGELFF	TGTGCCAGCAGTTTCCCCGGGACTAGCTCCGGGGAGCTGTTTTTT
TRBJ1-6	.	.	TRBV28	CASGYRDSPLHF	TGTGCCAGCGGATACAGGGATTCACCCCTCCACTTT
TRBJ2-7	TRBD2	few	TRBV4-2	CASSPGGGEPASYEQYF	TGTGCCAGCAGCCCCGGGGGAGGGGAGCCTGCCTCCTACGAGCAGTACTTC
TRBJ2-5	TRBD2	few	TRBV25-1	CASSERLLAGGGETQYF	TGTGCCAGCAGTGAGCGGTTACTAGCGGGAGGGGGAGAGACCCAGTACTTC
TRBJ2-2	.	few	TRBV29-1	CSAGVGANTGELFF	TGCAGCGCGGGGGTGGGGGCGAACACCGGGGAGCTGTTTTTT
TRBJ2-1	TRBD1	.	TRBV27	CASTTRQGRVQSYNEQFF	TGTGCCAGCACCACCCGACAGGGCCGCGTCCAGTCCTACAATGAGCAGTTCTTC
TRBJ1-3	TRBD1	few	TRBV6-6	CASSYGTGAGNTIYF	TGTGCCAGCAGTTACGGAACAGGGGCTGGAAACACCATATATTTT
TRBJ2-3	.	.	TRBV2	CASSEEIANTQYF	TGTGCCAGCAGTGAAGAGATCGCTAATACGCAGTATTTT
TRBJ1-3	.	few	TRBV7-9	CASSPGDSGNTIYF	TGTGCCAGCAGCCCGGGGGACTCTGGAAACACCATATATTTT
TRBJ2-7	TRBD2	.	TRBV29-1	CSATERDSYEQYF	TGCAGCGCAACCGAGCGGGACTCCTACGAGCAGTACTTC
TRBJ1-1	.	.	TRBV28	CASSFGRNTEAFF	TGTGCCAGCAGTTTTGGGAGGAACACTGAAGCTTTCTTT
TRBJ2-3	.	.	TRBV27	CASRSGSTDTQYF	TGTGCCAGTAGGAGCGGAAGCACAGATACGCAGTATTTT
TRBJ2-5	TRBD1	.	TRBV30	CAWAGTAQETQYF	TGTGCCTGGGCCGGGACAGCCCAAGAGACCCAGTACTTC
TRBJ2-1	TRBD2	.	TRBV29-1	CSVEWWREGRYNEQFF	TGCAGCGTTGAATGGTGGCGGGAGGGCCGCTACAATGAGCAGTTCTTC
TRBJ2-5	.	.	TRBV2	CASRTTGETQYF	TGTGCCAGCAGGACTACAGGGGAGACCCAGTACTTC
TRBJ2-2	TRBD2	.	TRBV2	CASTRLAGAGELFF	TGTGCCAGCACCCGACTAGCGGGTGCCGGGGAGCTGTTTTTT
TRBJ1-2	.	.	TRBV2	CASSYEINYGYTF	TGTGCCAGCAGCTATGAGATTAACTATGGCTACACCTTC
TRBJ2-3	.	.	TRBV2	CASSEEGSADTQYF	TGTGCCAGCAGTGAAGAAGGTAGCGCAGATACGCAGTATTTT
TRBJ2-2	TRBD2	.	TRBV18	CASSSFVAGGPGTGELFF	TGTGCCAGCTCAAGTTTCGTCGCGGGAGGGCCTGGCACCGGGGAGCTGTTTTTT
TRBJ2-3	TRBD2	.	TRBV5-6	CASSSTSGGLRGSTDTQYF	TGTGCCAGCAGTTCGACTAGCGGGGGGCTCCGGGGTAGCACAGATACGCAGTATTTT
TRBJ2-7	.	few	TRBV12-5	CASGFRGKQYF	TGTGCTAGTGGTTTCAGGGGAAAGCAGTACTTC
TRBJ2-5	TRBD2	.	TRBV11-2	CASSSHLGLAGGGAQYF	TGTGCCAGCAGCTCCCACCTCGGACTAGCGGGAGGGGGGGCCCAGTACTTC
TRBJ2-2	.	.	TRBV5-1	CASSSSRDIPGNTGELFF	TGCGCCAGCAGCTCGTCCCGGGACATTCCCGGAAACACCGGGGAGCTGTTTTTT
TRBJ1-2	TRBD1	.	TRBV5-8	CASRRQGHYGYTF	TGTGCCAGCAGGAGACAGGGCCACTATGGCTACACCTTC
TRBJ1-5	.	.	TRBV7-8	CASSTRDNNQPQHF	TGTGCCAGCAGCACCCGGGACAACAATCAGCCCCAGCATTTT
TRBJ1-4	TRBD1	.	TRBV9	CASSAEDRGQVKLFF	TGTGCCAGCAGCGCGGAGGACAGGGGGCAGGTAAAACTGTTTTTT